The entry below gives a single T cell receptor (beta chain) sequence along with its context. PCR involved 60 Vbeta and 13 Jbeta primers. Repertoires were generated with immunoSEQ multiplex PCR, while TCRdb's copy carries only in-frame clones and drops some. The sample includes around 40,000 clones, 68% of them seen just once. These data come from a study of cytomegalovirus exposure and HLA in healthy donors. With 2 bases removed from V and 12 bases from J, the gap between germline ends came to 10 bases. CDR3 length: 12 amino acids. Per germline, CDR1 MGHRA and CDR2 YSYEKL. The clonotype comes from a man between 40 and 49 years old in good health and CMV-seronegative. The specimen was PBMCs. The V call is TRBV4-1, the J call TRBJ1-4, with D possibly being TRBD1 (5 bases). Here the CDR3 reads CASSQSLGELFF. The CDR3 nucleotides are TGCGCCAGCAGCCAATCCCTAGGGGAACTGTTTTTT.